These 23 T cell receptor beta chains were sequenced from one sample in a study of OX40 agonist ivuxolimab in advanced cancers. Here immunoSEQ multiplex PCR was the method, and the copy in TCRdb shows in-frame clones only, minus some. The table lists approximately 40,000 clones, about 85% of them singletons. Source: CD4+ or CD8+ T cells sorted from blood, taken in a trial of the OX40 agonist ivuxolimab. Source of these receptors: an adult with an advanced solid tumor such as melanoma, head and neck, liver or kidney cancer.

This rearrangement joins TRBV5-1 to TRBJ1-1, with D perhaps TRBD1 (5 bases). Trimming removed 4 bases from V and 5 bases from J, with 18 bases in between. The CDR3 totals 15 residues. Germline values: CDR1 SGHRS, CDR2 YFSETQ. CDR3 loop: CASSTGAQSRTEAFF. In DNA form, the CDR3 reads TGCGCCAGCAGCACTGGGGCGCAGAGTAGGACTGAAGCTTTCTTT.

This clone is a singleton in its sample. The chain joins TRBV4-3 to TRBJ2-2, with 7 bases lining up with TRBD2. J gave up 3 bases and V 3 bases, and 10 bases lay outside the gene matches. The length of the CDR3 is 17 residues. Germline V CDR1 and CDR2: LGHNA, YSLEER. CDR3 loop: CASSHKRGPSYTGELFF. The CDR3 DNA is TGCGCCAGCAGCCACAAGCGGGGTCCGAGCTACACCGGGGAGCTGTTTTTT.

The chain recombines TRBV6-6 with TRBJ2-4; 9 bases fit TRBD1. Per the germline V gene, CDR1 is MNHNY and CDR2 is SVGAGI (reference sequence). CDR3 length: 14 amino acids. V trimming: 7 bases; J trimming: 13 bases; junction bases outside the gene matches: 14. The CDR3 DNA reads TGTGCCAGCAATGCTCACGGGGACAGGGTAGGACAGTACTTC. Residues: CASNAHGDRVGQYF.

The genes are TRBV5-1 and TRBJ2-7; no firm D call. The CDR3 length is 12 residues. Per germline, CDR1 SGHRS and CDR2 YFSETQ. V lost 7 bases and J 4 bases, leaving 12 bases between the germline ends. CDR3 protein: CASGYQHYEQYF. In DNA form, the CDR3 reads TGCGCCAGCGGCTACCAACATTACGAGCAGTACTTC.

This clone was recorded only once. This chain connects TRBV7-9 to TRBJ2-1, with 10 positions matching TRBD2. CDR3 size: 14 residues. Germline V lookup: CDR1 SEHNR, CDR2 FQNEAQ (reference sequence). The junction had 6 bases not matched to a gene; V was cut back by 5 bases and J by 8 bases. The chain's CDR3 is CASSPGTSVDEQFF. CDR3 sequence (DNA): TGTGCCAGCAGCCCCGGGACTAGCGTAGATGAGCAGTTCTTC.

This clone was detected a few times. The chain links TRBV4-1 to TRBJ1-1, with D possibly matching TRBD1 (6 bases). The CDR3 runs 16 residues. Per the germline V gene, CDR1 is MGHRA and CDR2 is YSYEKL. The germline V and J ends were trimmed by 1 base and 11 bases, with 23 bases remaining between them. CDR3 sequence reads: CASSQGQDLIPIAAFF. The CDR3 DNA follows: TGCGCCAGCAGCCAAGGACAGGACTTGATCCCCATCGCGGCTTTCTTT.

The chain carries TRBV7-9 and TRBJ2-3; D gene uncertain. V was cut by 2 bases and J by 2 bases, with 5 bases left in between. The germline V gene encodes CDR1 SEHNR and CDR2 FQNEAQ (reference sequence). CDR3 length: 13 residues. DNA of the CDR3: TGTGCCAGCAGCTTACCAGCCACAGATACGCAGTATTTT. As protein: CASSLPATDTQYF.

The V gene is TRBV4-1, the J gene TRBJ2-1; 8 nucleotides align to TRBD2. The V and J ends lost 1 base and 8 bases, in that order; junction bases with no gene match: 7. Germline CDR1 MGHRA, CDR2 YSYEKL. This CDR3 has 15 amino acids. Here the CDR3 reads CASSQAAGEAYEQFF. DNA for the CDR3: TGCGCCAGCAGCCAAGCAGCGGGAGAGGCGTATGAGCAGTTCTTC.

Concerning this clone: One end of the junction fails to match germline, which may point to a read error. This CDR3 is CASSTLQGPFNALF. In DNA, the CDR3 is TGTGCCAGCAGTACCCTGCAGGGGCCCTTTAACGCTCTCTTT. The rearrangement uses TRBV6-1 and TRBJ1-1; perhaps TRBD1 as D (6 bases). In germline, CDR1 is MNHNS, CDR2 SASEGT. The CDR3 is 14 amino acids.

The V gene is TRBV6-6, the J gene TRBJ2-7; 12 positions match TRBD2. The V gene's germline CDR1 is MNHNY and CDR2 SVGAGI (reference sequence). V lost 5 bases to trimming and J lost 5 bases; unmatched junction nucleotides: 7. CDR3 length equals 15 residues. The CDR3 coding sequence is TGTGCCAGCAGTGGAACTAGCGGGAGGATGAACGAGCAGTACTTC. Protein product: CASSGTSGRMNEQYF.

The V call is TRBV6-5, the J call TRBJ2-7; D gene ambiguous. The germline CDR1 and CDR2 sequences are MNHEY and SVGAGI. The CDR3 length is 13 residues. V lost 2 bases, J lost 2 bases, and 7 bases lay in between. Here the CDR3 DNA reads TGTGCCAGCAGTTACGGTCGCCCCTACGAGCAGTACTTC. It translates to CASSYGRPYEQYF.

V usage is TRBV21-1 and J usage is TRBJ2-3; the D call TRBD1 from the table was never checked on the DNA. TRBV21-1 is recorded as a pseudogene. The CDR3 sequence is 17 residues long. CDR3: CASSKGPGQGPGYTQYF. The CDR3 nucleotides read TGTGCCAGCAGCAAAGGGCCGGGACAGGGGCCCGGATATACGCAGTATTTT.

The rearrangement joins TRBV30 to TRBJ1-1; 7 nucleotides align to TRBD1. In germline, CDR1 is GTSNPN, CDR2 SVGIG (reference sequence). The CDR3 length is 13 residues. After removal of 4 bases from V and 11 bases from J, the junction contained 13 bases not matched to a gene. The CDR3 reads CAWTATGTESAFF. The DNA of the CDR3 is TGTGCCTGGACCGCGACCGGGACAGAGAGTGCTTTCTTT.

This CDR3 is CASSASTTTTYEQYF. The CDR3 nucleotides read TGTGCCAGCAGCGCTTCCACGACAACAACCTACGAGCAGTACTTC. The chain links TRBV9 to TRBJ2-7, with D unresolved. CDR1 SGDLS and CDR2 YYNGEE come from the germline V gene. This CDR3 is built from 15 residues. V shed 3 bases and J shed 2 bases, with 15 bases lying between them.

V gene TRBV19 combines with J gene TRBJ1-5; possibly TRBD1 for D (5 bases). This CDR3 is 15 amino acids long. The V gene's germline CDR1 is LNHDA and CDR2 SQIVND (reference sequence). Trimming stripped 4 bases from V and 0 bases from J, with 10 bases between. The CDR3 DNA follows: TGTGCCAGTAGTACTCACGGGGGTAGCAATCAGCCCCAGCATTTT. It is translated as CASSTHGGSNQPQHF.

The chain carries TRBV4-2 and TRBJ2-2; possible D gene TRBD2, 6 bases. CDR3 length: 14 residues. Deletions cut 4 bases from V and 6 bases from J, with 12 bases between. Germline loops: CDR1 LGHNA, CDR2 YNFKEQ. DNA of the CDR3: TGTGCCAGCAGCCTACCGGGAGCGGCCGGGGAGCTGTTTTTT. Translation: CASSLPGAAGELFF.

This clone was counted a single time. The J gene is TRBJ2-5, the V gene TRBV14; the match to TRBD2 covers 11 bases. The CDR3 extends over 16 amino acids. V shed 7 bases, J shed 2 bases, and the junction held 9 bases outside the gene matches. Germline CDR1 reads SGHDN; CDR2 reads FVKESK. As DNA, the CDR3 is TGTGCCAGCACTCAGGGGGGACTAGCGGAACAAGAGACCCAGTACTTC. Translated: CASTQGGLAEQETQYF.

The chain links TRBV28 to TRBJ2-5; 11 positions agree with TRBD1. V lost 5 bases to trimming and J lost 7 bases; unmatched junction nucleotides: 9. The CDR3 has 15 amino acids. The germline CDR1 and CDR2 sequences are MDHEN and SYDVKM. The CDR3 reads CASSLTDRGLGTQYF. The CDR3 DNA follows: TGTGCCAGCAGTCTGACGGACAGGGGGCTGGGGACCCAGTACTTC.

This clone was recorded only once. This chain uses TRBV28 with TRBJ2-7, with 11 bases matching TRBD2. CDR3 length equals 17 residues. The germline V gene encodes CDR1 MDHEN and CDR2 SYDVKM. Trimming removed 6 bases from V and 0 bases from J; junction bases left unmatched: 10. CDR3 nucleotide sequence: TGTGCCAGCAGCCTAAGCCTCACTAGCGGGGGCTCCTACGAGCAGTACTTC. It codes for CASSLSLTSGGSYEQYF.

The V and J genes are TRBV29-1 and TRBJ2-3; the match to TRBD1 covers 7 bases. This CDR3 comprises 15 residues. The ends lost 0 bases at V and 2 bases at J; junction bases unmatched: 5. Germline assignment: CDR1 SQVTM and CDR2 ANQGSEA. The CDR3 DNA sequence: TGCAGCGTTGAAGAGGGCAGGGGGTACACAGATACGCAGTATTTT. This sequence encodes CSVEEGRGYTDTQYF.

The rearrangement joins TRBV9 to TRBJ2-1; D is unresolved. In germline, CDR1 is SGDLS, CDR2 YYNGEE. This CDR3 has 18 residues. V was trimmed by 1 base and J by 2 bases, leaving 19 bases between them. The CDR3, as DNA: TGTGCCAGCAGCGTATGGGGAACACCTGGGCTCACCTACAATGAGCAGTTCTTC. Its translation is CASSVWGTPGLTYNEQFF.

This CDR3 is CASSYFQQGELFF. CDR3 nucleotide sequence: TGTGCCAGCAGTTACTTCCAACAGGGGGAGCTGTTTTTT. The chain carries TRBV6-5 and TRBJ2-2; no reliable D call. This CDR3 has 13 amino acids. Trimming removed 1 base from V and 8 bases from J, with 8 bases in between. The V gene's germline CDR1 is MNHEY and CDR2 SVGAGI.

This clone has only a few counts. The J gene is TRBJ1-3, the V gene TRBV6-1; no firm D call. Trimming stripped 2 bases from V and 0 bases from J, with 14 bases between. This CDR3 region has 17 residues. Germline V gene lookup returns CDR1 MNHNS and CDR2 SASEGT. This chain's CDR3 is CASSEPPAAYSGNTIYF. The DNA for the CDR3 is TGTGCCAGCAGTGAACCCCCCGCAGCGTACTCTGGAAACACCATATATTTT.